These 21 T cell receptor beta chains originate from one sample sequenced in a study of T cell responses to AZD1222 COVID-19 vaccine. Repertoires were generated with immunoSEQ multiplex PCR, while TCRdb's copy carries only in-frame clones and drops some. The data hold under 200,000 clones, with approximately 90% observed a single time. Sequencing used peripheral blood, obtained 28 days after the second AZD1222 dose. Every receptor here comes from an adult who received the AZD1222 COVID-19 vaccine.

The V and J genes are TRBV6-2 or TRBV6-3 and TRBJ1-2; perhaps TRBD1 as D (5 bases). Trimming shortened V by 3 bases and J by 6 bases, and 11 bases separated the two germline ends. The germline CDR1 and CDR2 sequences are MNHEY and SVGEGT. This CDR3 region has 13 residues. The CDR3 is CASSYRRGDGYTF. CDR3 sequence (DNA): TGTGCCAGCAGTTATAGGAGGGGCGATGGCTACACCTTC.

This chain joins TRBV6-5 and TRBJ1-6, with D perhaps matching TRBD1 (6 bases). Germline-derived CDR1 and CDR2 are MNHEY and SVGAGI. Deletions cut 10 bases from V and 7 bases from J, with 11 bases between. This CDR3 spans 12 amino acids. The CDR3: CATRGYNSPLHF. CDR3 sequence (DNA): TGTGCCACCAGGGGTTACAATTCACCCCTCCACTTT.

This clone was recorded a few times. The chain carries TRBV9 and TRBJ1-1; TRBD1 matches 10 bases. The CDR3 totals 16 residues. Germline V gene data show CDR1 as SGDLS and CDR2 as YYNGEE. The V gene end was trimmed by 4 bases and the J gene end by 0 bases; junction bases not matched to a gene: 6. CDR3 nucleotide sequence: TGTGCCAGCAGCATCGGACAGGGGGTCATGAACACTGAAGCTTTCTTT. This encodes CASSIGQGVMNTEAFF. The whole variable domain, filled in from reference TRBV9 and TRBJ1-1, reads DSGVTQTPKHLITATGQRVTLRCSPRSGDLSVYWYQQSLDQGLQFLIQYYNGEERAKGNILERFSAQQFPDLHSELNLSSLELGDSALYFCASSIGQGVMNTEAFFGQGTRLTVV.

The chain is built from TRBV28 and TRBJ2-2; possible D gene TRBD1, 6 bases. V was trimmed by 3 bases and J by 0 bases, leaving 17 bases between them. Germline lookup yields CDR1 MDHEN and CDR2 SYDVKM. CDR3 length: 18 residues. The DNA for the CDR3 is TGTGCCAGCAGTTTTTTGACGATGACAGGCACGAACACCGGGGAGCTGTTTTTT. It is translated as CASSFLTMTGTNTGELFF.

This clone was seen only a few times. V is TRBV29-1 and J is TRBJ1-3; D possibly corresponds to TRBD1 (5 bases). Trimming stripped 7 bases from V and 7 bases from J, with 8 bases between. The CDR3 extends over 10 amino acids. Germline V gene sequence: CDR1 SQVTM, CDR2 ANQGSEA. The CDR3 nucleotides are TGCAGCGGCAGGGAGAACACCATATATTTT. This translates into CSGRENTIYF.

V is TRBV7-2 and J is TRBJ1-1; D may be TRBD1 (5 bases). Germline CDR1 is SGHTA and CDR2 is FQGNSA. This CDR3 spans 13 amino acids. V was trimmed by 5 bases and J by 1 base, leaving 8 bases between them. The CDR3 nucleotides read TGTGCCAGCAGCCCAGGACAGAACACTGAAGCTTTCTTT. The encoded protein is CASSPGQNTEAFF.

CDR3 DNA sequence: TGTGCCAGTAGGGCCGGGAACTCCTACGAGCAGTACTTC. Translating gives CASRAGNSYEQYF. The rearrangement uses TRBV19 and TRBJ2-7; maybe TRBD2 (5 bases). This CDR3 has 13 residues. V dropped 6 bases and J dropped 0 bases, with 9 bases sitting between them. Germline V lookup: CDR1 LNHDA, CDR2 SQIVND (reference sequence).

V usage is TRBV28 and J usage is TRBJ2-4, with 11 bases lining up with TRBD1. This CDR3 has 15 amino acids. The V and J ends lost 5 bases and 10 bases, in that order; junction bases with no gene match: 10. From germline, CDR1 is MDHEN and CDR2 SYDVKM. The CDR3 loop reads CASSPSGTGGMIQYF. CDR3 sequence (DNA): TGTGCCAGCAGTCCCTCCGGGACAGGGGGTATGATTCAGTACTTC.

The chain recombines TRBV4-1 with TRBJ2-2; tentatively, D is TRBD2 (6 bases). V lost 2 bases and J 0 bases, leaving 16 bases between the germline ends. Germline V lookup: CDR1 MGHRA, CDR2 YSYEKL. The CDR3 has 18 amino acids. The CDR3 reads CASSQLSGGLANTGELFF. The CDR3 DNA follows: TGCGCCAGCAGCCAACTTTCAGGAGGGCTCGCGAACACCGGGGAGCTGTTTTTT.

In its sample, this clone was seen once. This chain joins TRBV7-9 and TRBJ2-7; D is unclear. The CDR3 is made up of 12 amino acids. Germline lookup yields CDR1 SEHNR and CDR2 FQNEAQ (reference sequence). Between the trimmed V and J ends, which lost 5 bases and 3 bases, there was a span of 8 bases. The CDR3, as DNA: TGTGCCAGCAGCCGTGACGGCTACGAGCAGTACTTC. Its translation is CASSRDGYEQYF.

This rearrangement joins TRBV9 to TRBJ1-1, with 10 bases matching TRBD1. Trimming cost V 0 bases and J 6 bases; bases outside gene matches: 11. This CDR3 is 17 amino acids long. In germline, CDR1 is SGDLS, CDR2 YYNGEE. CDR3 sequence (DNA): TGTGCCAGCAGCGTAGGCTATCTCCCGGGACAGGGGTCTGAAGCTTTCTTT. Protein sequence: CASSVGYLPGQGSEAFF.

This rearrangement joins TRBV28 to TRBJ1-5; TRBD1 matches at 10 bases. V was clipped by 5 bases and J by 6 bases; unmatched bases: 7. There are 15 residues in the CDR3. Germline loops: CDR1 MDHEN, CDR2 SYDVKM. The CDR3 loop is CASSRQGALVQPQHF. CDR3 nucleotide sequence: TGTGCCAGCAGTCGACAGGGGGCGTTGGTTCAGCCCCAGCATTTT.

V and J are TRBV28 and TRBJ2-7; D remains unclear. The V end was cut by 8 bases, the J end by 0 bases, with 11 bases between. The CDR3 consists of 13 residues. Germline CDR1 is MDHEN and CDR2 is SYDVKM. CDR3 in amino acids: CASAVRRSYEQYF. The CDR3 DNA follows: TGTGCCAGCGCCGTGAGGCGCTCCTACGAGCAGTACTTC.

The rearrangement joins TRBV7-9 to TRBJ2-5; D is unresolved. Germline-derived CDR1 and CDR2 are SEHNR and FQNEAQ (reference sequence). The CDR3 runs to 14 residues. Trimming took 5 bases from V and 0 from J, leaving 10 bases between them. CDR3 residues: CASSQGRYQETQYF. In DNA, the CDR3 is TGTGCCAGCAGCCAAGGACGGTACCAAGAGACCCAGTACTTC.

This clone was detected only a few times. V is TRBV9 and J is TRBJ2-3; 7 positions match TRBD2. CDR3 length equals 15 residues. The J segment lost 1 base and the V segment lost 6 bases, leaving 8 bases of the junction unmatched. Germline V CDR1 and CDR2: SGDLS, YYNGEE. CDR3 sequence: CASKWGTSGTDTQYF. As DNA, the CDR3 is TGTGCCAGCAAGTGGGGAACTAGCGGCACAGATACGCAGTATTTT.

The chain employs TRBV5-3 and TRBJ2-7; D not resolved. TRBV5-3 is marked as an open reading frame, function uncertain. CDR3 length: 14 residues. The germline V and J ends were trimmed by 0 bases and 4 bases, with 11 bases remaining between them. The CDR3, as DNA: TGTGCCAGAAGCTTGGCTTCACTCTATTACGAGCAGTACTTC. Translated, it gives CARSLASLYYEQYF.

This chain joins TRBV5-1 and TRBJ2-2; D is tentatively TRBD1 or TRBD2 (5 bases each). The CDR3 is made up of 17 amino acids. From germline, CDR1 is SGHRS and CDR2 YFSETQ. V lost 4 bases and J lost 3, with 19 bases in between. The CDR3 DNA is TGCGCCAGCAGCCCCGGGACCTCCCGTTTGCACACCGGGGAGCTGTTTTTT. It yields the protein CASSPGTSRLHTGELFF.

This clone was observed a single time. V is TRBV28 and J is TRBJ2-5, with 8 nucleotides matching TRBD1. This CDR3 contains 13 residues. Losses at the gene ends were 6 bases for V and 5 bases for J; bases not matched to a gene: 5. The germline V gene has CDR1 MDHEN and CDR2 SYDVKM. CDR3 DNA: TGTGCCAGCAGACCAGGACAGGGCGAGACCCAGTACTTC. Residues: CASRPGQGETQYF.

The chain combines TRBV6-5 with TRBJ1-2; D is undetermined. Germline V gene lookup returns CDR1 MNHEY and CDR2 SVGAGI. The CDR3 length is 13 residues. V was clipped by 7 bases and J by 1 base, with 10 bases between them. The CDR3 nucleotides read TGTGCCAGCAAGATGGACGGTAACTATGGCTACACCTTC. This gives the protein CASKMDGNYGYTF.

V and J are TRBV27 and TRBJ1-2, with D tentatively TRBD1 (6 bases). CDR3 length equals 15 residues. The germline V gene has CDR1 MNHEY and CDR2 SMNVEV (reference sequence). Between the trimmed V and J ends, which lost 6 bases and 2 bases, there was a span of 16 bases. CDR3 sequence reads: CASSLMTGQNYGYTF. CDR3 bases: TGTGCCAGCAGCCTCATGACAGGCCAGAACTATGGCTACACCTTC.

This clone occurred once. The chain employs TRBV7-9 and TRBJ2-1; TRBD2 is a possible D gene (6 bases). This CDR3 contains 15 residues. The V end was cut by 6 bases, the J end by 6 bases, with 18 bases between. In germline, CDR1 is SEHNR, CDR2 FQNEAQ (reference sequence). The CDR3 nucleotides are TGTGCCAGCAGGCTCGAGCGGGTGACGCCCAATGAGCAGTTCTTC. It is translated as CASRLERVTPNEQFF. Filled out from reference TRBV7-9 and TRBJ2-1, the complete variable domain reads DTGVSQNPRHKITKRGQNVTFRCDPISEHNRLYWYRQTLGQGPEFLTYFQNEAQLEKSRLLSDRFSAERPKGSFSTLEIQRTEQGDSAMYLCASRLERVTPNEQFFGPGTRLTVL.